These 10 T cell receptor beta chains were all obtained from the same sample, sequenced in a study of T-cell memory formation after mild COVID-19. A single record per CDR3 protein comes from TCRdb applying MiXCR to the 5' RACE reads. The sample carries hundreds of thousands of distinct CDR3 sequences, 7.5% to 9.5% recorded once. Input material: PBMCs or a T cell subset sorted from them (not recorded which). The source of these receptors is a man aged 18 to 30 who had mild COVID-19 (a few samples of this study predate the infection). Cell type and time point are not known.

The DNA for the CDR3 is TGTGCCAGCAGCCTAATTAATCAGCCCCAGCATTTT. As protein: CASSLINQPQHF. The chain has TRBV7-9 and TRBJ1-5; D gene unclear. Trimming stripped 5 bases from V and 4 bases from J, with 6 bases between. CDR1 and CDR2 from the germline V gene are SEHNR and FQNEAQ (reference sequence). This CDR3 contains 12 residues.

There are a few counts of this clonotype. This rearrangement joins TRBV11-3 to TRBJ2-1; D is perhaps TRBD1 or TRBD2 (5 bases each). Germline V gives CDR1 SGHNT, CDR2 YENEEA. V gave up 5 bases and J gave up 5 bases, with 13 bases separating them. The CDR3 is 14 amino acids. The CDR3 coding sequence is TGTGCCAGCAGCCTGAGGGGAGACGACAATGAGCAGTTCTTC. Translated: CASSLRGDDNEQFF.

This clonotype has a handful of counts. This sequence joins TRBV12-3 or TRBV12-4 and TRBJ1-6; 7 bases line up with TRBD1. The CDR3 length is 15 residues. Unmatched junction bases numbered 5, after V lost 5 bases and J lost 4 bases. The DNA for the CDR3 is TGTGCCAGCAGTGCTGACAGGGCTTATAATTCACCCCTCCACTTT. This gives the protein CASSADRAYNSPLHF.

V gene TRBV20-1 combines with J gene TRBJ2-7; unclear D gene. The V gene lost 0 bases and the J gene lost 1 base, with 10 bases spanning the gap. CDR3 size: 14 residues. Germline V gene data show CDR1 as DFQATT and CDR2 as SNEGSKA (reference sequence). The CDR3 nucleotides are TGCAGTGCTAGAGATCAACTTTATTCCTACGAGCAGTACTTC. The encoded protein is CSARDQLYSYEQYF.

Only a few counts were recorded for this clonotype. V is TRBV9 and J is TRBJ2-7; tentative D call: TRBD2 (6 bases). CDR3 size: 15 residues. Trimming removed 0 bases at V and 0 bases at J, with 10 bases between. Germline loops: CDR1 SGDLS, CDR2 YYNGEE. The CDR3 DNA reads as TGTGCCAGCAGCGTAGATAGCGGCCGCTCCTACGAGCAGTACTTC. Its translation: CASSVDSGRSYEQYF.

Ten or more counts support this clonotype. This chain connects TRBV5-1 to TRBJ1-1; 8 bases fit TRBD1. The CDR3 length is 17 residues. The germline gives CDR1 SGHRS, CDR2 YFSETQ. The ends lost 2 bases at V and 0 bases at J; junction bases unmatched: 9. In DNA, the CDR3 is TGCGCCAGCAGCTTCCGTCCTCAGGGACAGGTGAACACTGAAGCTTTCTTT. The encoded protein is CASSFRPQGQVNTEAFF. Full variable domain (missing parts from reference TRBV5-1 and TRBJ1-1): KAGVTQTPRYLIKTRGQQVTLSCSPISGHRSVSWYQQTPGQGLQFLFEYFSETQRNKGNFPGRFSGRQFSNSRSEMNVSTLELGDSALYLCASSFRPQGQVNTEAFFGQGTRLTVV.

This clonotype was counted only a few times. The J gene is TRBJ2-5, the V gene TRBV5-4, with 9 bases that match TRBD1. The CDR3 runs to 14 residues. Trimming removed 3 bases from V and 3 bases from J; junction bases left unmatched: 3. Germline-derived CDR1 and CDR2 are SGHNT and YYREEE (reference sequence). CDR3 in DNA: TGTGCCAGCAGCTCACAGGGGGCTGAAGAGACCCAGTACTTC. It codes for CASSSQGAEETQYF.

In this sample, this clonotype turned up a few times. The rearrangement joins TRBV7-9 to TRBJ2-1; 8 bases agree with TRBD1. The CDR3 covers 13 residues. Germline CDR1 SEHNR, CDR2 FQNEAQ (reference sequence). The trim removed 11 bases at V and 7 bases at J, leaving 10 bases unmatched. CDR3 loop: CAGGTGARNEQFF. CDR3 in DNA: TGTGCCGGTGGGACAGGCGCACGGAATGAGCAGTTCTTC.

In its sample, this clonotype was seen a few times. The chain carries TRBV6-5 and TRBJ2-5; the match to TRBD2 covers 10 bases. Germline trimming cut 0 bases from V and 6 bases from J; bases unmatched to any gene: 7. The germline CDR1 and CDR2 sequences are MNHEY and SVGAGI. The CDR3 is made up of 16 amino acids. The CDR3 DNA is TGTGCCAGCAGTTACTCGGTAGCGGGGGGTCCGAAGACCCAGTACTTC. It specifies CASSYSVAGGPKTQYF.

V gene TRBV9 combines with J gene TRBJ1-5; 9 nucleotides match TRBD1. The CDR3 sequence is 15 residues long. Germline-derived CDR1 and CDR2 are SGDLS and YYNGEE. V was pared by 3 bases and J by 3 bases, with 4 bases of the junction left unmatched. DNA for the CDR3: TGTGCCAGCAGCGGGGGGACAGGGTACAATCAGCCCCAGCATTTT. It specifies CASSGGTGYNQPQHF.